This T cell receptor beta chain came from a study of blood T cells in healthy people across ages. Together with a sample-barcoded 5' primer, a J-beta primer mix was included in a second PCR lasting roughly 7 to 11 cycles. TCRdb used MiXCR to reprocess the 5' RACE reads, holding one entry per CDR3 protein. The data hold some 900,000 distinct CDR3 sequences, with about 44% observed a single time. V was trimmed by 0 bases and J by 7 bases, leaving 13 bases between them. The V gene's germline CDR1 is SQVTM and CDR2 ANQGSEA. The CDR3 runs 14 residues. The chain is built from TRBV29-1 and TRBJ2-1, with D possibly TRBD1 on 5 matching bases. Sequenced: blood. The sequence was obtained from a young man in good health. The CDR3 DNA follows: TGCAGCGTTGAAGACGGGTTAGGGGTGAATGAGCAGTTCTTC. As protein: CSVEDGLGVNEQFF.